This T cell receptor (beta chain) was recorded in a study of CD8 T cells in ankylosing spondylitis. Broader study findings: Disease-linked clones were found to be CD8+ and relatively rare in peripheral blood. Roughly 8 highly homologous variants made up a TCR beta motif, and this motif appeared characteristic of ankylosing spondylitis blood.

TCRdb fed the 5' RACE reads into MiXCR, producing one record per CDR3 protein. The table lists more than 600,000 distinct CDR3 sequences, around 20% of them singletons. V was pared by 3 bases and J by 1 base, with 10 bases between. Germline V gives CDR1 DFQATT, CDR2 SNEGSKA (reference sequence). This CDR3 is built from 14 residues. This clonotype has more than one count but fewer than ten. What it binds is not known. The TCR sequence derives from a male donor with ankylosing spondylitis. The material sequenced was blood, either unsorted or a sorted T cell fraction (not recorded which). V usage is TRBV20-1 and J usage is TRBJ2-1, with TRBD2 as a possible D gene (5 bases). The CDR3 region is CSARILESYNEQFF. CDR3 nucleotides: TGCAGTGCTAGGATACTAGAGTCCTACAATGAGCAGTTCTTC.